This TCR beta chain was recorded in a study of T cell responses to AZD1222 COVID-19 vaccine. Overall study findings and caveats: None of the repertoires were sampled until the peak T cell response had passed. Spike-specific TCR breadth and depth both grew after two AZD1222 doses. Donor demographics were predominantly white British with a female majority; clonal diversity may be underestimated. At 160-218 and 743-854, vaccine-associated CD4 TCRs were dominant, and they spanned spike.

The CDR3 totals 14 residues. Germline V gene data show CDR1 as SEHNR and CDR2 as FQNEAQ (reference sequence). Trimming pared 5 bases from V and 4 bases from J, leaving 14 bases between. The method was immunoSEQ multiplex PCR; TCRdb's version includes in-frame clones alone and lacks a portion of them. The data hold about 120,000 clones, with almost 95% observed a single time. As regards this clone: Its target is not known.

This chain joins TRBV7-9 and TRBJ1-1; D not certain. The specimen comprised peripheral blood, sampled on day 0 of AZD1222 vaccination. The TCR comes from an adult in good health. Here the CDR3 DNA reads TGTGCCAGCAGCGTCGGGCTGGAGGGCACTGAAGCTTTCTTT. Translation gives CASSVGLEGTEAFF.